This TCR beta chain was documented in a study of blood T cells in healthy people across ages. The second PCR ran about 6 to 12 cycles with a sample-barcoded 5' primer and J-beta primers. TCRdb recomputed calls from the 5' RACE reads with MiXCR, one row per CDR3 protein. The table includes a few hundred thousand distinct CDR3 sequences, 50% to 60% detected once. Study findings and constraints: Older age coincided with a roughly linear decline in TCR beta diversity per million T cells.

This clonotype showed up just a few times. No antigen is known for it. Between the trimmed V and J ends, which lost 2 bases and 2 bases, there was a span of 14 bases. This CDR3 spans 16 amino acids. Germline-derived CDR1 and CDR2 are MNHEY and SVGEGT. The sequencing input was blood. This TCR derives from a man aged 55 to 69 in good health. V and J are TRBV6-2 or TRBV6-3 and TRBJ2-3; D is undetermined. CDR3 in DNA: TGTGCCAGCAGTTACGCGGACGGTGGGGACACAGATACGCAGTATTTT. Translated, it gives CASSYADGGDTDTQYF.